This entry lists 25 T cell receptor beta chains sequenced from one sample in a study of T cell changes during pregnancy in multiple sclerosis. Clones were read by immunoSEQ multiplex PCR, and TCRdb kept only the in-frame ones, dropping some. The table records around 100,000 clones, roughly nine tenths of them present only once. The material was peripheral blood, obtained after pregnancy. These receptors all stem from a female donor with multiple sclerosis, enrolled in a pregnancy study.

The CDR3 nucleotides are TGTGCCAGCAGTGATCCCGACAGGGGTGCAACTAATGAAAAACTGTTTTTT. Encoded protein: CASSDPDRGATNEKLFF. The chain uses TRBV2 and TRBJ1-4, with TRBD1 matching over 8 bases. Trimming removed 3 bases from V and 0 bases from J; junction bases left unmatched: 6. In germline, CDR1 is SNHLY, CDR2 FYNNEI. The CDR3 has 17 amino acids.

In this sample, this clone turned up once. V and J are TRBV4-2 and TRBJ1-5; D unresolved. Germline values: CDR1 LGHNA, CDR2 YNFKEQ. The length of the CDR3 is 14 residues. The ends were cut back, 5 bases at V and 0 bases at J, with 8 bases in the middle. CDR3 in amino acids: CASSSQDSNQPQHF. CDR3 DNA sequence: TGTGCCAGCAGCTCTCAGGATAGCAATCAGCCCCAGCATTTT.

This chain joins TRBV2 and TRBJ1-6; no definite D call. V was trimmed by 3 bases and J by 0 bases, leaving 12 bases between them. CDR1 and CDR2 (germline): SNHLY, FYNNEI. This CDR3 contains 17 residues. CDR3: CASSEEESSSYNSPLHF. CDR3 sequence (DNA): TGTGCCAGCAGTGAGGAGGAGTCAAGCTCCTATAATTCACCCCTCCACTTT.

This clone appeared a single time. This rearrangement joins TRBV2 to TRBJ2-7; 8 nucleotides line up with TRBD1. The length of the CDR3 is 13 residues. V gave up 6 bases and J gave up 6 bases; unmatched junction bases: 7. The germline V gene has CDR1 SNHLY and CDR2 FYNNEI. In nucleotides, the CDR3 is TGTGCCAGCAGCCCGGGACAGGCGGGCGAGCAGTACTTC. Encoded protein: CASSPGQAGEQYF. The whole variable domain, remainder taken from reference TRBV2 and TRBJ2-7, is EPEVTQTPSHQVTQMGQEVILRCVPISNHLYFYWYRQILGQKVEFLVSFYNNEISEKSEIFDDQFSVERPDGSNFTLKIRSTKLEDSAMYFCASSPGQAGEQYFGPGTRLTVT.

The CDR3 reads CASSPRSYNEQFF. The CDR3 DNA sequence: TGTGCCAGCAGCCCTCGCTCCTACAATGAGCAGTTCTTC. The gene calls are TRBV11-3 and TRBJ2-1; D not resolved. The V end lost 5 bases, the J end lost 0 bases, and 5 bases lay between the germline ends. This CDR3 comprises 13 residues. Germline V gene lookup returns CDR1 SGHNT and CDR2 YENEEA.

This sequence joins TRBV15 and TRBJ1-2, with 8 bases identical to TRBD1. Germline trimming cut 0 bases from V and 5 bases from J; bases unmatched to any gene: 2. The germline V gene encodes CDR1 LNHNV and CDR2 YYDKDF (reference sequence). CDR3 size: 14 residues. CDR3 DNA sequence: TGTGCCACCAGCAGAGATAGACAGGGGTATGGCTACACCTTC. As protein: CATSRDRQGYGYTF.

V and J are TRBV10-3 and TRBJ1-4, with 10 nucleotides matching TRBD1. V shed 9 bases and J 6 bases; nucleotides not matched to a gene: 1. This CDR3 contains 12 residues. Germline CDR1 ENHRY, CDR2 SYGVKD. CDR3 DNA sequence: TGTGCCATAGGACAGGGGGATGAAAAACTGTTTTTT. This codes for CAIGQGDEKLFF.

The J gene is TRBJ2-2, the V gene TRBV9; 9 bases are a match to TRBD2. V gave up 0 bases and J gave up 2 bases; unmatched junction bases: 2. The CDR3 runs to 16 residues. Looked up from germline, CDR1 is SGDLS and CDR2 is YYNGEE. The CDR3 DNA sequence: TGTGCCAGCAGCGTAGGACTAGCGGTAAACACCGGGGAGCTGTTTTTT. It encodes CASSVGLAVNTGELFF.

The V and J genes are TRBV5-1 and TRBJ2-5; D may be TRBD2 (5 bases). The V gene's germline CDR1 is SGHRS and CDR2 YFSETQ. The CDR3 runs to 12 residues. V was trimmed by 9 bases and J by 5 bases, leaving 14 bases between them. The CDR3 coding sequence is TGCGCCAAACGGAAGGCGGGTGAGACCCAGTACTTC. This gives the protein CAKRKAGETQYF.

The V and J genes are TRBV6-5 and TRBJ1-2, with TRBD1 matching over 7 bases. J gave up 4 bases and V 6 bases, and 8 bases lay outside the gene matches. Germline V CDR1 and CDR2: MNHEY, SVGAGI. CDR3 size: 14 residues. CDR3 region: CASRKTGDGYGYTF. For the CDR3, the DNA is TGTGCCAGCAGAAAAACAGGGGACGGCTATGGCTACACCTTC.

The CDR3 loop is CASSQSEGGPEAFF. CDR3 nucleotides: TGCGCCAGCAGTCAATCGGAGGGAGGGCCTGAAGCTTTCTTT. The V gene is TRBV23-1, the J gene TRBJ1-1; D gene unclear. TRBV23-1 is reported as an ORF; its role is uncertain. V lost 0 bases to trimming and J lost 6 bases, with 11 bases between them. The length of the CDR3 is 14 residues.

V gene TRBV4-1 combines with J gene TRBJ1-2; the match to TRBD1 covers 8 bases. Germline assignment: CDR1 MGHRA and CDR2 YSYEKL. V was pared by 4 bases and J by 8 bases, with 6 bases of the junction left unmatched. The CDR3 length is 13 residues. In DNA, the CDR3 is TGCGCCAGCAGCCCTGGGACAGGCCGCGGCTACACCTTC. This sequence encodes CASSPGTGRGYTF.

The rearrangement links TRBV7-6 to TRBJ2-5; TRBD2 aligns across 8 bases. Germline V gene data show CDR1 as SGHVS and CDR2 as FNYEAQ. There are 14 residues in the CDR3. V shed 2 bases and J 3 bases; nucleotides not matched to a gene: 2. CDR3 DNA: TGTGCCAGCAGCTTAACCGGGGGGGAAGAGACCCAGTACTTC. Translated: CASSLTGGEETQYF. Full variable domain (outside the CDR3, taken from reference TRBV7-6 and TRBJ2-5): GAGVSQSPRYKVTKRGQDVALRCDPISGHVSLYWYRQALGQGPEFLTYFNYEAQQDKSGLPNDRFSAERPEGSISTLTIQRTEQRDSAMYRCASSLTGGEETQYFGPGTRLLVL.

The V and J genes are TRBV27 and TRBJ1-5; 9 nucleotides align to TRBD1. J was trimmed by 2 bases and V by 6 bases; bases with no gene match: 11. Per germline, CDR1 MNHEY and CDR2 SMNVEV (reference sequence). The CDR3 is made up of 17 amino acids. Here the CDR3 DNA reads TGTGCCAGCAGCCCCACCCCACAGGGGGCGGGCAATCAGCCCCAGCATTTT. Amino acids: CASSPTPQGAGNQPQHF.

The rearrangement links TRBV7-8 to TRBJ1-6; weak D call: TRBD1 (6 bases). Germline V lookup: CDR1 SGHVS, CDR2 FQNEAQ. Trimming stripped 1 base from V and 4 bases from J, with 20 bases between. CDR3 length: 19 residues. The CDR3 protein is CASSLVNKLGGGYNSPLHF. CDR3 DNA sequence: TGTGCCAGCAGCTTAGTAAATAAATTAGGGGGGGGATATAATTCACCCCTCCACTTT.

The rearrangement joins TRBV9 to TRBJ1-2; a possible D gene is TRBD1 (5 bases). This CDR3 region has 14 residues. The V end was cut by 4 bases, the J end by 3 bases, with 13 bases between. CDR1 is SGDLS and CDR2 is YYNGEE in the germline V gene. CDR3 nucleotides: TGTGCCAGCAGCTCCGGGGGGTCGGACTATGGCTACACCTTC. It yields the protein CASSSGGSDYGYTF. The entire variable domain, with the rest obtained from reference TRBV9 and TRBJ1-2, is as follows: DSGVTQTPKHLITATGQRVTLRCSPRSGDLSVYWYQQSLDQGLQFLIQYYNGEERAKGNILERFSAQQFPDLHSELNLSSLELGDSALYFCASSSGGSDYGYTFGSGTRLTVV.

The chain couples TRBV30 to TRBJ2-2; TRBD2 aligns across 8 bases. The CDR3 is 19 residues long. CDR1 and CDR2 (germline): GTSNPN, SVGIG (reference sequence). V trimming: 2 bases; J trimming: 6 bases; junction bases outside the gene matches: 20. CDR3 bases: TGTGCCTGGAGTACCGGGAGGGAGCGGGGGCCTGTTACGGCCGGGGAGCTGTTTTTT. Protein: CAWSTGRERGPVTAGELFF.

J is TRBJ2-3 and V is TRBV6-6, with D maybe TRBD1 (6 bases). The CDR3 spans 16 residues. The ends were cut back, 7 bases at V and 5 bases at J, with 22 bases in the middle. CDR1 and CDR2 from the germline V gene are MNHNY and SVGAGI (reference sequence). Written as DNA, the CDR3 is TGTGCCAGCACCCCGGCTCGCAGGGGTAGGGGAGATACGCAGTATTTT. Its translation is CASTPARRGRGDTQYF.

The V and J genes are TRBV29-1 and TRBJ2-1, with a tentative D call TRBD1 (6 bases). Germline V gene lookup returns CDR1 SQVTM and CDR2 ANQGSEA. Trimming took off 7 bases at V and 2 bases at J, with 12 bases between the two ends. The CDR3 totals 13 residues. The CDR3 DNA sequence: TGCAGCGGTCCAACAGGGACCTACAATGAGCAGTTCTTC. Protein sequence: CSGPTGTYNEQFF.

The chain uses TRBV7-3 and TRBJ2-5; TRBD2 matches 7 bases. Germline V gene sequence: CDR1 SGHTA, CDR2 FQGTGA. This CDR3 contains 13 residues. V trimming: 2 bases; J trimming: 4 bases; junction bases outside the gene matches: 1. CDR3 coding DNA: TGTGCCAGCAGCTTACGGACTAGAGAGACCCAGTACTTC. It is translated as CASSLRTRETQYF.

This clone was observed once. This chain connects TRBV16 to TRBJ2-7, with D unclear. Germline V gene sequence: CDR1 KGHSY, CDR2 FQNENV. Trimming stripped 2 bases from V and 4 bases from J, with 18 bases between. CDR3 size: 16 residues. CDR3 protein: CASSQGSELRFYEQYF. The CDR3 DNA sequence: TGTGCCAGCAGCCAAGGGTCGGAGCTCCGATTTTACGAGCAGTACTTC.

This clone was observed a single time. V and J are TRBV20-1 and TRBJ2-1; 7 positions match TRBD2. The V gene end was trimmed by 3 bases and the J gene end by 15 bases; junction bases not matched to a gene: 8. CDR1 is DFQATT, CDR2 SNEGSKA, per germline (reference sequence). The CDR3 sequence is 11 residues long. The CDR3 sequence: CSASVGGFRFF. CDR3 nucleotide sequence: TGCAGTGCTAGTGTCGGGGGGTTCAGGTTCTTC.

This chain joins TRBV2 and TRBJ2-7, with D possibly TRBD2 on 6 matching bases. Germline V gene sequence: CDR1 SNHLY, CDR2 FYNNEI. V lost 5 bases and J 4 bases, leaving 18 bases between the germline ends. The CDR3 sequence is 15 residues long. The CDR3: CASSRGRLVSYEQYF. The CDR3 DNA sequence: TGTGCCAGCAGTCGAGGCCGACTAGTTTCATACGAGCAGTACTTC.

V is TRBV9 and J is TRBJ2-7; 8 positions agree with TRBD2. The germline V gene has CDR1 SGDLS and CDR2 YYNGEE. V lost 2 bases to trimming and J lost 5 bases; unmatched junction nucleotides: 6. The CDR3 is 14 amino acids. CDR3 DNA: TGTGCCAGCAGCGTCTCAGCGGGGGCCCACGAGCAGTACTTC. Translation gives CASSVSAGAHEQYF.

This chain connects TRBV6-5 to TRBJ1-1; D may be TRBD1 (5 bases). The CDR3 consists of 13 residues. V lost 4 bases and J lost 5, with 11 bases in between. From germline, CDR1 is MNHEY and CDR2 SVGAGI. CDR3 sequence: CASSFGGRTEAFF. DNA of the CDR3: TGTGCCAGCAGTTTCGGGGGACGAACTGAAGCTTTCTTT.